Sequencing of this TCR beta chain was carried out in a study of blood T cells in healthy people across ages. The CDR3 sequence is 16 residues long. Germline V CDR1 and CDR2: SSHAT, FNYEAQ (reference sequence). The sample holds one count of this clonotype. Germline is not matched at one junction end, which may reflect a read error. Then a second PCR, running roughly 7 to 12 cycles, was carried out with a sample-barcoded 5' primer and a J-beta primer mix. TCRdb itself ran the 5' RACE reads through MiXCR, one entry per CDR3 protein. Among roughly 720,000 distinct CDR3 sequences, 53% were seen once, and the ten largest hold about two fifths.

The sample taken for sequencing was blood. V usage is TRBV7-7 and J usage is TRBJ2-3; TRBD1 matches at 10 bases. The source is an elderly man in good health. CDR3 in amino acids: CASSLGGTGEKDTQYF. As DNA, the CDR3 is TGTGCTAGCAGCTTAGGAGGGACAGGGGAAAAAGATACGCAGTATTTT.